Shown below are 27 T cell receptor beta chains from a single sample sequenced in a study of early T cells in non-severe SARS-CoV-2 infection (dated by TCRdb to the early 2020s). Libraries were built with 5' RACE. The run used a NextSeq 500. TCRdb ran its own pipeline on the public reads, namely fastp trimming at Q25 and MiXCR clone calling, and kept in-frame beta chains. CDR3 protein duplicates are merged, each entry listing the most common genes and DNA. The sample data list about 80,000 distinct CDR3 sequences, and 12% of these were observed just once. About 3.4% of the sample rests with the top ten. The sample consisted of whole blood. The source is an adult who was a healthcare worker with PCR-confirmed SARS-CoV-2 infection or an uninfected control (not recorded which).

There are a few counts of this clonotype. The chain combines TRBV30 with TRBJ2-3; D not resolved. V lost 4 bases to trimming and J lost 2 bases, with 16 bases between them. Germline values: CDR1 GTSNPN, CDR2 SVGIG (reference sequence). The CDR3 consists of 15 residues. The CDR3, as DNA: TGTGCCTGGACCTCCGGCATTTTGAACACAGATACGCAGTATTTT. Protein: CAWTSGILNTDTQYF.

The sample holds many counts of this clonotype. This rearrangement joins TRBV20-1 to TRBJ2-3; 10 bases agree with TRBD2. The CDR3 length is 14 residues. Germline loops: CDR1 DFQATT, CDR2 SNEGSKA (reference sequence). V dropped 6 bases and J dropped 7; count of bases not matched to a gene: 10. The CDR3 coding sequence is TGCAGTGCCATTTATAGCGGGAGGCGGAATACGCAGTATTTT. Its protein is CSAIYSGRRNTQYF.

This clonotype was seen repeatedly, ten times or more. The gene calls are TRBV30 and TRBJ1-3; the D is unclear. Germline V gives CDR1 GTSNPN, CDR2 SVGIG (reference sequence). CDR3 length: 14 amino acids. Deletions cut 2 bases from V and 5 bases from J, with 13 bases between. The CDR3: CAWSYPRGRNTIYF. DNA of the CDR3: TGTGCCTGGAGTTACCCCCGCGGGAGAAACACCATATATTTT.

The chain has TRBV12-3 or TRBV12-4 and TRBJ2-7, with TRBD1 matching 7 bases. V gave up 5 bases and J gave up 2 bases; unmatched junction bases: 9. The CDR3 is made up of 15 amino acids. This CDR3 reads CASSPHPGQPYEQYF. For the CDR3, the DNA is TGTGCCAGCAGTCCCCATCCGGGACAGCCCTACGAGCAGTACTTC.

This sequence joins TRBV27 and TRBJ1-5, with unresolved D. The CDR3 runs 14 residues. Germline lookup yields CDR1 MNHEY and CDR2 SMNVEV (reference sequence). The V end lost 5 bases, the J end lost 0 bases, and 8 bases lay between the germline ends. The CDR3 here is CASSRTVSNQPQHF. The DNA for the CDR3 is TGTGCCAGCAGTAGAACCGTTAGCAATCAGCCCCAGCATTTT.

The chain combines TRBV2 with TRBJ2-7; 8 bases match TRBD1. Germline trimming cut 2 bases from V and 3 bases from J; bases unmatched to any gene: 12. CDR1 is SNHLY, CDR2 FYNNEI, per germline. The CDR3 covers 17 residues. The CDR3 loop reads CASSEPPRTGTVYEQYF. The CDR3 nucleotides are TGTGCCAGCAGTGAACCCCCCAGGACAGGGACTGTCTACGAGCAGTACTTC.

V and J are TRBV28 and TRBJ2-7, with 7 positions matching TRBD1. The CDR3 runs 12 residues. V dropped 10 bases and J dropped 2; count of bases not matched to a gene: 5. Germline V gene data show CDR1 as MDHEN and CDR2 as SYDVKM. Here the CDR3 DNA reads TGTGCCATCGAGGGGGCGACCTACGAGCAGTACTTC. Its protein is CAIEGATYEQYF.

The chain recombines TRBV5-1 with TRBJ2-6; D may match TRBD1 or TRBD2 (6 bases each). Germline CDR1 and CDR2: SGHRS and YFSETQ. The V end lost 2 bases, the J end lost 4 bases, and 13 bases lay between the germline ends. The CDR3 is 16 residues long. The CDR3 DNA is TGCGCCAGCAGCTTTACAGGGACTTCCGGGGCCAACGTCCTGACTTTC. Protein: CASSFTGTSGANVLTF.

This clonotype came up a few times. The rearrangement uses TRBV7-9 and TRBJ1-3, with TRBD1 matching over 9 bases. CDR3 length: 14 amino acids. V gave up 4 bases and J gave up 4 bases; unmatched junction bases: 2. CDR1 is SEHNR and CDR2 is FQNEAQ in the germline V gene (reference sequence). In DNA form, the CDR3 reads TGTGCCAGCAGCTCTGGACAGGGGGGAAACACCATATATTTT. It codes for CASSSGQGGNTIYF.

This clonotype was picked up many times. V is TRBV3-1 and J is TRBJ2-1; tentatively, D is TRBD1 (6 bases). V was clipped by 3 bases and J by 4 bases, with 10 bases between them. This CDR3 spans 14 amino acids. Germline V gene lookup returns CDR1 LGHDT and CDR2 YNNKEL (reference sequence). For the CDR3, the DNA is TGTGCCAGCAGCCAGCCACAGGGTTACAATGAGCAGTTCTTC. This translates into CASSQPQGYNEQFF.

This clonotype has only a few counts. The genes are TRBV7-3 and TRBJ2-1; D remains ambiguous. The V end was cut by 0 bases, the J end by 7 bases, with 7 bases between. Germline loops: CDR1 SGHTA, CDR2 FQGTGA. The CDR3 is made up of 13 amino acids. This CDR3 reads CASSLTGLNEQFF. CDR3 nucleotides: TGTGCCAGCAGCTTAACTGGTTTAAATGAGCAGTTCTTC.

V and J are TRBV9 and TRBJ2-1; D unresolved. Germline V gene lookup returns CDR1 SGDLS and CDR2 YYNGEE. V was cut by 1 base and J by 6 bases, with 8 bases left in between. CDR3 length: 13 residues. In nucleotides, the CDR3 is TGTGCCAGCAGCGTAAATTGGGGCAATGAGCAGTTCTTC. Translating it yields CASSVNWGNEQFF.

This clonotype was found many times. This rearrangement joins TRBV11-2 to TRBJ2-1; D might be TRBD1 (6 bases). This CDR3 comprises 14 residues. With 4 bases removed from V and 6 bases from J, the gap between germline ends came to 13 bases. Germline assignment: CDR1 SGHAT and CDR2 FQNNGV. CDR3: CASSSGEQGNEQFF. CDR3 coding DNA: TGTGCCAGCAGCTCAGGGGAACAAGGCAATGAGCAGTTCTTC.

This rearrangement joins TRBV9 to TRBJ2-2; TRBD2 matches 14 bases. The CDR3 loop spans 14 amino acids. Germline V gene data show CDR1 as SGDLS and CDR2 as YYNGEE. Trimming took 7 bases from V and 4 from J; bases not matched to a gene: 0. This CDR3 is CASGLAGGTGELFF. CDR3 nucleotides: TGTGCCAGCGGACTAGCGGGAGGCACCGGGGAGCTGTTTTTT.

This clonotype was found many times. The chain uses TRBV7-2 and TRBJ2-7, with D maybe TRBD2 (6 bases). This CDR3 spans 15 amino acids. The germline V gene encodes CDR1 SGHTA and CDR2 FQGNSA. V lost 5 bases to trimming and J lost 7 bases, with 21 bases between them. CDR3 nucleotides: TGTGCCAGCAGCCGGGGAGGCAGCCCCCCTGGGGAGCAGTACTTC. This codes for CASSRGGSPPGEQYF. The full variable domain, in which reference TRBV7-2 and TRBJ2-7 provide the parts outside the CDR3, is GAGVSQSPSNKVTEKGKDVELRCDPISGHTALYWYRQSLGQGLEFLIYFQGNSAPDKSGLPSDRFSAERTGGSVSTLTIQRTQQEDSAVYLCASSRGGSPPGEQYFGPGTRLTVT.

This clonotype was detected only a few times. The V and J genes are TRBV2 and TRBJ2-1; 10 bases line up with TRBD2. Germline trimming cut 8 bases from V and 6 bases from J; bases unmatched to any gene: 19. Germline V gene lookup returns CDR1 SNHLY and CDR2 FYNNEI. This CDR3 is built from 18 residues. The CDR3 reads CASWGMGHIAGGGNEQFF. As DNA, the CDR3 is TGTGCCAGCTGGGGTATGGGGCATATAGCGGGAGGCGGCAATGAGCAGTTCTTC.

This rearrangement joins TRBV7-8 to TRBJ2-7; 8 nucleotides align to TRBD1. Germline V gene lookup returns CDR1 SGHVS and CDR2 FQNEAQ. V dropped 3 bases and J dropped 2; count of bases not matched to a gene: 9. The CDR3 has 16 amino acids. The CDR3 sequence: CASSLGVGTGAYEQYF. In nucleotides, the CDR3 is TGTGCCAGCAGCTTGGGAGTGGGGACAGGCGCCTACGAGCAGTACTTC.

A few counts support this clonotype. The chain couples TRBV29-1 to TRBJ2-7; D unresolved. Germline CDR1 is SQVTM and CDR2 is ANQGSEA. This CDR3 has 10 residues. With 4 bases removed from V and 3 bases from J, the gap between germline ends came to 4 bases. The DNA for the CDR3 is TGCAGCGTTGCGGACTACGAGCAGTACTTC. Amino acid sequence: CSVADYEQYF.

This clonotype was seen a few times. The chain combines TRBV19 with TRBJ2-2; TRBD2 matches 9 bases. The CDR3 has 14 amino acids. The ends lost 5 bases at V and 8 bases at J; junction bases unmatched: 6. Germline CDR1 is LNHDA and CDR2 is SQIVND (reference sequence). CDR3 nucleotides: TGTGCCAGTAGTGTAGCGGGAGCGGAGGGGGAGCTGTTTTTT. This translates into CASSVAGAEGELFF.

As for this clonotype: A much larger clone lies one base from this, so it may be a read error. The chain employs TRBV28 and TRBJ2-7; 9 bases are a match to TRBD1. Germline lookup yields CDR1 MDHEN and CDR2 SYDVKM. This CDR3 has 13 amino acids. Unmatched junction bases numbered 3, after V lost 6 bases and J lost 3 bases. The CDR3 DNA reads TGTGCCAGCAGACCGGGACAGGGCTACGAGCAGTACTTC. Amino acids: CASRPGQGYEQYF.

This clonotype was detected many times. An end of the junction differs from the germline gene, which may be a read error. J is TRBJ2-7 and V is TRBV7-3; D is possibly TRBD2 (6 bases). The CDR3 sequence is 14 residues long. Germline CDR1 reads SGHTA; CDR2 reads FQGTGA. The CDR3 loop is CASSSTGTSSEQYF. CDR3 nucleotide sequence: TGTGCCAGCAGCTCGACCGGGACTTCCTCCGAGCAGTACTTC.

This sequence joins TRBV3-1 and TRBJ2-3, with D unresolved. Germline CDR1 LGHDT, CDR2 YNNKEL (reference sequence). The V and J ends lost 1 base and 3 bases respectively, with 23 bases between them. The CDR3 spans 19 residues. The CDR3 nucleotides read TGTGCCAGCAGCCAAGCATCCCCCCAAGCGTCGCAGTGGACAGATACGCAGTATTTT. Amino acid sequence: CASSQASPQASQWTDTQYF.

This clonotype has ten or more counts. The chain joins TRBV28 to TRBJ2-3, with D perhaps TRBD2 (5 bases). V lost 5 bases to trimming and J lost 6 bases, with 24 bases between them. The germline CDR1 and CDR2 sequences are MDHEN and SYDVKM. The CDR3 loop spans 17 amino acids. In DNA form, the CDR3 reads TGTGCCAGCAGTCGATTACTTTCAGCCGGTCCGGGGGATACGCAGTATTTT. It codes for CASSRLLSAGPGDTQYF. Supplemented by reference TRBV28 and TRBJ2-3, the full variable domain reads DVKVTQSSRYLVKRTGEKVFLECVQDMDHENMFWYRQDPGLGLRLIYFSYDVKMKEKGDIPEGYSVSREKKERFSLILESASTNQTSMYLCASSRLLSAGPGDTQYFGPGTRLTVL.

The chain employs TRBV7-2 and TRBJ2-1; 8 nucleotides line up with TRBD1. J gave up 4 bases and V 5 bases, and 4 bases lay outside the gene matches. CDR1 is SGHTA, CDR2 FQGNSA, per germline. The CDR3 has 14 residues. The CDR3 DNA reads as TGTGCCAGCAGCGACCGGGACAGGTACAATGAGCAGTTCTTC. Its translation is CASSDRDRYNEQFF.

This clonotype was counted at least ten times. The J gene is TRBJ2-7, the V gene TRBV28, with D unresolved. Germline CDR1 is MDHEN and CDR2 is SYDVKM. CDR3 size: 13 residues. Trimming cost V 5 bases and J 2 bases, with 10 bases left between them. CDR3 bases: TGTGCCAGCAGTCTTCCGGTCACCTACGAGCAGTACTTC. Its protein product is CASSLPVTYEQYF.

CDR3 in amino acids: CASSPPNLFGEQYF. CDR3 nucleotide sequence: TGTGCCAGCAGCCCTCCGAACTTATTTGGAGAGCAGTACTTC. This chain connects TRBV13 to TRBJ2-7; D ambiguous. The CDR3 sequence is 14 residues long. Trimming removed 5 bases at V and 7 bases at J, with 18 bases between. CDR1 is PRHDT, CDR2 FYEKMQ, per germline (reference sequence).

This clonotype was picked up many times. The chain combines TRBV7-9 with TRBJ2-5, with D unclear. The length of the CDR3 is 13 residues. The V end lost 5 bases, the J end lost 7 bases, and 14 bases lay between the germline ends. The germline CDR1 and CDR2 sequences are SEHNR and FQNEAQ (reference sequence). The CDR3 DNA reads as TGTGCCAGCAGCGCCCCCACGTTTAGGACCCAGTACTTC. This translates into CASSAPTFRTQYF.